This TCR beta chain was captured by sequencing in a study of CD8 T cells in ankylosing spondylitis. The CDR3 runs 14 residues. CDR1 and CDR2 (germline): MDHEN, SYDVKM. Trimming cost V 8 bases and J 3 bases; bases outside gene matches: 6. Making the TCR beta libraries involved quantitative 5'-RACE with molecular barcodes. A single record per CDR3 protein comes from TCRdb applying MiXCR to the 5' RACE reads. The sample includes around 22,000 distinct CDR3 sequences, under 15% seen only once; the top ten take 30% to 45%. Remarks on this clonotype: The antigen remains undetermined.

Study conclusions and caveats: Disease-linked clones reportedly concentrated significantly in matched ankylosing spondylitis synovial fluid.

The specimen was blood. This chain links TRBV28 with TRBJ2-1; 8 nucleotides match TRBD2. This sequence originates from a male donor with ankylosing spondylitis or in good health (not recorded which). The chain's CDR3 is CASGAGGLYNEQFF. The CDR3 DNA sequence: TGTGCCAGCGGTGCGGGAGGTCTCTACAATGAGCAGTTCTTC. The variable domain in full, completed from reference TRBV28 and TRBJ2-1, reads DVKVTQSSRYLVKRTGEKVFLECVQDMDHENMFWYRQDPGLGLRLIYFSYDVKMKEKGDIPEGYSVSREKKERFSLILESASTNQTSMYLCASGAGGLYNEQFFGPGTRLTVL.